The text below deals with one T cell receptor (beta chain). Its antigen is currently unknown. TCRdb's table, derived via immunoSEQ multiplex PCR, lists solely in-frame clones and lacks some. This sample has around 17,000 clones, with roughly 80% found just once. The data belong to a study of tumor-infiltrating lymphocytes in localized non-small cell lung cancer. General observations from the study: Tumor T-cell fraction from TCR sequencing was not associated with recurrence-free survival (p = 0.61).

V was shortened by 7 bases and J by 1 base, with 16 bases between the two germline ends. Looked up from germline, CDR1 is SGHVS and CDR2 is FQNEAQ. The CDR3 is 16 residues long. The specimen sequenced was lung tumor tissue. The TCR comes from a human donor with non-small cell lung cancer. This chain joins TRBV7-8 and TRBJ2-2; D is perhaps TRBD2 (6 bases). The CDR3: CASKRLEAGNTGELFF. The CDR3 DNA reads as TGTGCCAGCAAACGACTAGAGGCGGGGAACACCGGGGAGCTGTTTTTT.